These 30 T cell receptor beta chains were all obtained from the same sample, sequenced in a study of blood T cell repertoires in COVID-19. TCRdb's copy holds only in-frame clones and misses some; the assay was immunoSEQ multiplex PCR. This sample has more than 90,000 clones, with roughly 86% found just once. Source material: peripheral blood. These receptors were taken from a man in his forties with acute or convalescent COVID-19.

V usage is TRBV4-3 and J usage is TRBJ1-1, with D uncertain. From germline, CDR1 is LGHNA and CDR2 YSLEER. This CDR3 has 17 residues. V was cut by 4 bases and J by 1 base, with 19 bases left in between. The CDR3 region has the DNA TGCGCCAGCAGCCCCTCCCTCGCGGCACGCTGGAACACTGAAGCTTTCTTT. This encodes CASSPSLAARWNTEAFF.

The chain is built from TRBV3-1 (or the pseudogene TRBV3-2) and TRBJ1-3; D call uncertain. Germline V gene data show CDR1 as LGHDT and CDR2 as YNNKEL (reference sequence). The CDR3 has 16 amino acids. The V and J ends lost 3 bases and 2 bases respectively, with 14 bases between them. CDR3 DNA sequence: TGTGCCAGCAGCCAGGAGCGGGATGAGCCTGGAAACACCATATATTTT. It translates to CASSQERDEPGNTIYF.

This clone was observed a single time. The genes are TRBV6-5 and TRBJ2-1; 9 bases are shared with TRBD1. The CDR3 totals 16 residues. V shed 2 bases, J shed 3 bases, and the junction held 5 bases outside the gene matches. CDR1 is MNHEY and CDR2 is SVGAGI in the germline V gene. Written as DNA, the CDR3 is TGTGCCAGCAGTTACCGGGCGGGACAGGGCTACAATGAGCAGTTCTTC. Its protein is CASSYRAGQGYNEQFF.

The CDR3: CASSPRTDMNTEAFF. The CDR3 DNA follows: TGTGCCAGCAGCCCAAGGACGGACATGAACACTGAAGCTTTCTTT. The genes are TRBV7-6 and TRBJ1-1, with D possibly matching TRBD1 (5 bases). The V and J ends lost 5 bases and 0 bases respectively, with 13 bases between them. CDR1 is SGHVS and CDR2 is FNYEAQ in the germline V gene. The length of the CDR3 is 15 residues.

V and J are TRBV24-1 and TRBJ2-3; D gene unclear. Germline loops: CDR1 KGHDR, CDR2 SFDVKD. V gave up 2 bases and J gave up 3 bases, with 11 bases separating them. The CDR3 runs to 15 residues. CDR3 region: CATSDSEDGTDTQYF. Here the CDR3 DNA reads TGTGCCACCAGTGATTCAGAAGACGGGACAGATACGCAGTATTTT.

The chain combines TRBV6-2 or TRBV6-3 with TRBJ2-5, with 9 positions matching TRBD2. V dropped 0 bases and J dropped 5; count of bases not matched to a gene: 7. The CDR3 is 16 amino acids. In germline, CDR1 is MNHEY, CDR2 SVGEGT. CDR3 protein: CASSYSKKRGVETQYF. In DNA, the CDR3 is TGTGCCAGCAGTTACTCGAAAAAGCGGGGGGTTGAGACCCAGTACTTC.

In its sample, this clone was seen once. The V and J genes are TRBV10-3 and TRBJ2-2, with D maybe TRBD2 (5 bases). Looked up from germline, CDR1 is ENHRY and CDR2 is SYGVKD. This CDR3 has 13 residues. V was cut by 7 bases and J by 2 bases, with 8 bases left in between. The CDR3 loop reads CAITGSNTGELFF. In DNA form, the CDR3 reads TGTGCCATCACTGGGAGTAACACCGGGGAGCTGTTTTTT.

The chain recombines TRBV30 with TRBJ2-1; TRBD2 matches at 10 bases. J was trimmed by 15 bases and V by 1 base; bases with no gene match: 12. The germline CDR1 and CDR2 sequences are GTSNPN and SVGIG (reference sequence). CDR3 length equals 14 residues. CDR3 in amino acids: CAWSEGTSETGAFF. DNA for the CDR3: TGTGCCTGGAGTGAAGGGACTAGCGAGACTGGGGCGTTCTTC.

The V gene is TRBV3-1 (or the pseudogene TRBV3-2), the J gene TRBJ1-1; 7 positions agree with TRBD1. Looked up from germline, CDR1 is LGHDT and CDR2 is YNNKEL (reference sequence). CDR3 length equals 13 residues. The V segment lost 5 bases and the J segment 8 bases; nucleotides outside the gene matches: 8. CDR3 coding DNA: TGTGCCAGCAGCTCAACACGGGACAGCGAAGCTTTCTTT. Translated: CASSSTRDSEAFF.

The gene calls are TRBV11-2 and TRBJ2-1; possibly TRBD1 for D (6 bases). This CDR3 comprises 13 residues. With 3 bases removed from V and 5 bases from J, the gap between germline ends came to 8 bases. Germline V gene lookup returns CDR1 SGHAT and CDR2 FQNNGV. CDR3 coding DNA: TGTGCCAGCAGCTTTGGGGGCCACAATGAGCAGTTCTTC. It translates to CASSFGGHNEQFF.

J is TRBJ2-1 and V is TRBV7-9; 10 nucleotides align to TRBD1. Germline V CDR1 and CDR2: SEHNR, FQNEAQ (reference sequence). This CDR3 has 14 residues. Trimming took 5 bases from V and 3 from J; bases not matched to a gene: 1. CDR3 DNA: TGTGCCAGCAGCCGGGACAGGGGCTACAATGAGCAGTTCTTC. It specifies CASSRDRGYNEQFF.

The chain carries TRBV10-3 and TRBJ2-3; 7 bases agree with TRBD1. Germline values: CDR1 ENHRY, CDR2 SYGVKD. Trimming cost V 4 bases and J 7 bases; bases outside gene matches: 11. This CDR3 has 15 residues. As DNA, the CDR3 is TGTGCCATCAGTGGACCGGGACAGCAAGGGAATACGCAGTATTTT. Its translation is CAISGPGQQGNTQYF.

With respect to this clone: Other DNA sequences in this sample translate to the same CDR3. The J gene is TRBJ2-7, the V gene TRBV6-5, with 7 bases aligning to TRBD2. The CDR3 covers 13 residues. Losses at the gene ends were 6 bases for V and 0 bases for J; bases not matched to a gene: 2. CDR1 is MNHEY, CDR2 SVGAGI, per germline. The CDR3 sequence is CASRRGSSYEQYF. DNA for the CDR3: TGTGCCAGCAGGCGGGGGAGCTCCTACGAGCAGTACTTC.

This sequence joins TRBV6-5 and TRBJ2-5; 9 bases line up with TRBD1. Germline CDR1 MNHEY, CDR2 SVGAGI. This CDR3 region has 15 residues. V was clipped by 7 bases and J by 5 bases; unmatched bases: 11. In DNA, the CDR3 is TGTGCCAGCATTAGCGGACAGGGGTGGCGGGAGACCCAGTACTTC. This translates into CASISGQGWRETQYF.

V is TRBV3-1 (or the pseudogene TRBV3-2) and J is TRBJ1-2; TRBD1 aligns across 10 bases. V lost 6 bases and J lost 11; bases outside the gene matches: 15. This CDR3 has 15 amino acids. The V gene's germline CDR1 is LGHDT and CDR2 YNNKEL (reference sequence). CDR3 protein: CASRGGDRDRGFYTF. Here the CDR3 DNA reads TGTGCCAGCAGGGGGGGGGACCGGGACAGGGGATTTTACACCTTC.

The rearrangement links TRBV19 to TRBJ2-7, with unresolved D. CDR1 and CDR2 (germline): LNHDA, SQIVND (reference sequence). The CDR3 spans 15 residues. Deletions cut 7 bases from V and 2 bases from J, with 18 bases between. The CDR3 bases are TGTGCCAGTACCCCTCGGGTGGGTAATACCTACGAGCAGTACTTC. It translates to CASTPRVGNTYEQYF.

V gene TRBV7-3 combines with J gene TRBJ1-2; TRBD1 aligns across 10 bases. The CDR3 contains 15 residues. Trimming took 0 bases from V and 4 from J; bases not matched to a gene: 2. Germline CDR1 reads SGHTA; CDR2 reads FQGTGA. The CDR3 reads CASSLTGQGIYGYTF. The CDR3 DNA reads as TGTGCCAGCAGCTTAACGGGACAGGGGATCTATGGCTACACCTTC.

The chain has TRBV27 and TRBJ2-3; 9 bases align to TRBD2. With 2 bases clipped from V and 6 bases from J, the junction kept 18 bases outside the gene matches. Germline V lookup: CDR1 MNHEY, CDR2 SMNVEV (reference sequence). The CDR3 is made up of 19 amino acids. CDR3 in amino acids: CASSLRGTSGGRATDTQYF. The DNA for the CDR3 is TGTGCCAGCAGTTTAAGGGGAACTAGCGGCGGGAGGGCCACGGATACGCAGTATTTT.

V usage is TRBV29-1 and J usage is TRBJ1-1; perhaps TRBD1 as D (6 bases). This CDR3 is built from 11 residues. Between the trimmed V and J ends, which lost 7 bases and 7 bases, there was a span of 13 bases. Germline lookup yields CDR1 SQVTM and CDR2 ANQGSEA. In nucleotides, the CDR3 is TGCAGCGCCCTGGGGGCTGTTGAAGCTTTCTTT. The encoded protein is CSALGAVEAFF.

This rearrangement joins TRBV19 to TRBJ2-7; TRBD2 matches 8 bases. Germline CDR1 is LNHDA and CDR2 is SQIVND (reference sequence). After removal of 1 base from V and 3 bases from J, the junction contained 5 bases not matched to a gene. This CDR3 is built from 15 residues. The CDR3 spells CASSIGVSGSYEQYF. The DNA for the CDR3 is TGTGCCAGTAGTATAGGGGTAAGCGGGAGCTACGAGCAGTACTTC.

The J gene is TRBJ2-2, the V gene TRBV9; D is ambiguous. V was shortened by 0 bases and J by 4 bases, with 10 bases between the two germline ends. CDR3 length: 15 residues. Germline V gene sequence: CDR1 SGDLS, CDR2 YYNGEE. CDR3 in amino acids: CASSVVHGGTGELFF. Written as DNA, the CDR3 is TGTGCCAGCAGCGTAGTACACGGCGGCACCGGGGAGCTGTTTTTT.

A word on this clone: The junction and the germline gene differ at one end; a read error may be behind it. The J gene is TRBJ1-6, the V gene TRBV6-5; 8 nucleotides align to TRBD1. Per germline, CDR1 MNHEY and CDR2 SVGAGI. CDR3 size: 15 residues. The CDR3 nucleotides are TGTGCCAGCAGCTACTCTCGGGACAGGAATTCACCCCTCCACTTT. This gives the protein CASSYSRDRNSPLHF.

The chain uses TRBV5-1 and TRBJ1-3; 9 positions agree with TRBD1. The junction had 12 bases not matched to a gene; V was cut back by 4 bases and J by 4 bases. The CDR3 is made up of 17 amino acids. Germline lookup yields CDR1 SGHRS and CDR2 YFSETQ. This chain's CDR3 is CASSLNPSGTGGNTIYF. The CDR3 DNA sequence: TGCGCCAGCAGCCTCAATCCTTCCGGGACAGGGGGAAACACCATATATTTT. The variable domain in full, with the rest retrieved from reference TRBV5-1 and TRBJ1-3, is KAGVTQTPRYLIKTRGQQVTLSCSPISGHRSVSWYQQTPGQGLQFLFEYFSETQRNKGNFPGRFSGRQFSNSRSEMNVSTLELGDSALYLCASSLNPSGTGGNTIYFGEGSWLTVV.

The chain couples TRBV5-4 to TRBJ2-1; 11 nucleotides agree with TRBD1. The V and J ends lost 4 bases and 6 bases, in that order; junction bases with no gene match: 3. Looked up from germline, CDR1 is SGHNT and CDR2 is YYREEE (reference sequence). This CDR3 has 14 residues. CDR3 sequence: CASSPGQGVNEQFF. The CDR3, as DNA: TGTGCCAGCAGCCCGGGACAGGGGGTCAATGAGCAGTTCTTC.

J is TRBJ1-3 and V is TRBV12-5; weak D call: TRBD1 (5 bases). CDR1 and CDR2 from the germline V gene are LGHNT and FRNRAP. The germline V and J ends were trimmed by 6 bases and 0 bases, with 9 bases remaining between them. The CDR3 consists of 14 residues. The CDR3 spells CASGSTGSGNTIYF. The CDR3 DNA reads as TGTGCTAGTGGCTCAACAGGCTCTGGAAACACCATATATTTT.

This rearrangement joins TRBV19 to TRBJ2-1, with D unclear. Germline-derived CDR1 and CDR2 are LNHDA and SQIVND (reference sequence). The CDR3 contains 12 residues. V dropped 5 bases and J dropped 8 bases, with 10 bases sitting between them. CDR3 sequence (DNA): TGTGCCAGTAGTCCACAACAATATGAGCAGTTCTTC. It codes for CASSPQQYEQFF. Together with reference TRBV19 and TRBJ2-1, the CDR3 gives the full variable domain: DGGITQSPKYLFRKEGQNVTLSCEQNLNHDAMYWYRQDPGQGLRLIYYSQIVNDFQKGDIAEGYSVSREKKESFPLTVTSAQKNPTAFYLCASSPQQYEQFFGPGTRLTVL.

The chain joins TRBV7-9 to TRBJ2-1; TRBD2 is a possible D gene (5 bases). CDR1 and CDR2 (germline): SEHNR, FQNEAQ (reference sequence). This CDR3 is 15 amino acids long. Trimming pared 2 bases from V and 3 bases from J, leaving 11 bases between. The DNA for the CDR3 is TGTGCCAGCAGCTTAAGGTCTAGCAGCTACAATGAGCAGTTCTTC. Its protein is CASSLRSSSYNEQFF.

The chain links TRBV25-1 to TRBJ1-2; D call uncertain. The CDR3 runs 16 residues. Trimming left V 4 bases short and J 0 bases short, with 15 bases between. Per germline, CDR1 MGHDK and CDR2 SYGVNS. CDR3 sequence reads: CASSVGYHSTNYGYTF. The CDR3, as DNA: TGTGCCAGCAGTGTTGGTTACCACTCTACTAACTATGGCTACACCTTC.

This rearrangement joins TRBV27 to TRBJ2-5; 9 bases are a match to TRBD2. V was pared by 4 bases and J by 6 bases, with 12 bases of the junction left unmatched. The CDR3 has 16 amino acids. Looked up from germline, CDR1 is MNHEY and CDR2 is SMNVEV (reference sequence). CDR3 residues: CASSSPSRGGMKTQYF. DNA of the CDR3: TGTGCCAGCAGTTCCCCCTCGCGGGGGGGCATGAAGACCCAGTACTTC.

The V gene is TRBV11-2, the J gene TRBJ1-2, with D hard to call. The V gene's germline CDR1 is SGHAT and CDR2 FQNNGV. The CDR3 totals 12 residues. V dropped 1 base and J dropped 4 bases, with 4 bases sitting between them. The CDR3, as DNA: TGTGCCAGCAGCTTAGGTATCTATGGCTACACCTTC. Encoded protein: CASSLGIYGYTF.